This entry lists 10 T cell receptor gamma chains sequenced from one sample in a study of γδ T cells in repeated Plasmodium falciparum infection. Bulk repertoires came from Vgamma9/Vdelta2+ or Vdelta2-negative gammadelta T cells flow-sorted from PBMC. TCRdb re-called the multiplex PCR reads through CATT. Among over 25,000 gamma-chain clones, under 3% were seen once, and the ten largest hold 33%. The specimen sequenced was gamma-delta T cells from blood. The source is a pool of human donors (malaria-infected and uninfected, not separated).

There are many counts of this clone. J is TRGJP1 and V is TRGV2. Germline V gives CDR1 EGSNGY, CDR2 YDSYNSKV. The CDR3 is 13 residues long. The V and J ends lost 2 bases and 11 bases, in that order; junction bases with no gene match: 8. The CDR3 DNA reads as TGTGCCACCTGGGACGCGACAGGGTGGTTCAAGATATTT. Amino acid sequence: CATWDATGWFKIF.

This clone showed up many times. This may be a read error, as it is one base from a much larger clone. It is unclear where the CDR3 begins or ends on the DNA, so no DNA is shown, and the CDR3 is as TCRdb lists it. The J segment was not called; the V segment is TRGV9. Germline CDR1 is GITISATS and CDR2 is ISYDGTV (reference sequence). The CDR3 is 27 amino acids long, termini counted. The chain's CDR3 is CALFQRNTLAVEQHLLSQVSIGRIQHF.

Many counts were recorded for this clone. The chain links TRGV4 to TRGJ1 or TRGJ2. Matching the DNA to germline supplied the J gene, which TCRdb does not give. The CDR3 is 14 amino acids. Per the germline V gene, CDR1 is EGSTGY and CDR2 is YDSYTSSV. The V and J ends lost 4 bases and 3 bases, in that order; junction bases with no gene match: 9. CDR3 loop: CATWEMNPYYKKLF. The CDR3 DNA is TGTGCCACCTGGGAAATGAACCCTTATTATAAGAAACTCTTT.

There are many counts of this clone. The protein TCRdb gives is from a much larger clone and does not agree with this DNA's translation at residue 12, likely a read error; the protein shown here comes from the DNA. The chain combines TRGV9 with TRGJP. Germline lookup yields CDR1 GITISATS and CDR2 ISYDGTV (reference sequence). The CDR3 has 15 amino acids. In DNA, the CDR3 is TGTGCCTTGTGGGAGTCAGAGTTGGGCAAAAAAAGCAAGGTATTT. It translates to CALWESELGKKSKVF.

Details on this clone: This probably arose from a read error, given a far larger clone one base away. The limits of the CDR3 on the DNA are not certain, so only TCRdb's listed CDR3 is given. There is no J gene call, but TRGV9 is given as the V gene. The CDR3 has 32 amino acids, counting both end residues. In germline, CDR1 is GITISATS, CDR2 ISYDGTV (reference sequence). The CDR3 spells CALWEVQGAARNSLAVEQHLLSQVSIGRIQHF.

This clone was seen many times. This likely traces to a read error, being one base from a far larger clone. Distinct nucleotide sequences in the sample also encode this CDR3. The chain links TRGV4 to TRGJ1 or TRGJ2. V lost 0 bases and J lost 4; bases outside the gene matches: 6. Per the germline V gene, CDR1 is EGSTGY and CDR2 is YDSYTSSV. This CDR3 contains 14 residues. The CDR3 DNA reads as TGTGCCACCTGGGATGGGCCCGGATATTATAAGAAACTCTTT. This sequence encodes CATWDGPGYYKKLF.

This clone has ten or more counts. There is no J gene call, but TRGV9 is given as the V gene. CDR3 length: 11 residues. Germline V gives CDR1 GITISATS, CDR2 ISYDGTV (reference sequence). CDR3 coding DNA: TGTGCCTTGTGGGCGGATATGAGGGGGGTCTTT. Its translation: CALWADMRGVF.

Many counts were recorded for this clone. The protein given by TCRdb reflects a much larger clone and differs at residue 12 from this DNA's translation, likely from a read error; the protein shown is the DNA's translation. Written as DNA, the CDR3 is TGTGCCTTGTGGGAGCCCCCGGTGGGCAAAAAAGTCAAGGTATTT. Translation: CALWEPPVGKKVKVF. The V gene is TRGV9, the J gene TRGJP. No J segment appears in TCRdb, so it was assigned here by matching the sequence to germline. Germline V gives CDR1 GITISATS, CDR2 ISYDGTV (reference sequence). The CDR3 is made up of 15 amino acids.

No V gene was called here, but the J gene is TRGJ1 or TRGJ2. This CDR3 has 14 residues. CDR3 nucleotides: TGTGCCACCTGGGACATCAGGGGGTATTATAAGAAACTCTTT. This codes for CATWDIRGYYKKLF.

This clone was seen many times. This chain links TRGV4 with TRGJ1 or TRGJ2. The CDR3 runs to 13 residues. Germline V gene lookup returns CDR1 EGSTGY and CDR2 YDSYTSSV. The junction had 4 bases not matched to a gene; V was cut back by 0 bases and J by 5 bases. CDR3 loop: CATWDGTDYKKLF. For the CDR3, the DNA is TGTGCCACCTGGGATGGGACGGATTATAAGAAACTCTTT.